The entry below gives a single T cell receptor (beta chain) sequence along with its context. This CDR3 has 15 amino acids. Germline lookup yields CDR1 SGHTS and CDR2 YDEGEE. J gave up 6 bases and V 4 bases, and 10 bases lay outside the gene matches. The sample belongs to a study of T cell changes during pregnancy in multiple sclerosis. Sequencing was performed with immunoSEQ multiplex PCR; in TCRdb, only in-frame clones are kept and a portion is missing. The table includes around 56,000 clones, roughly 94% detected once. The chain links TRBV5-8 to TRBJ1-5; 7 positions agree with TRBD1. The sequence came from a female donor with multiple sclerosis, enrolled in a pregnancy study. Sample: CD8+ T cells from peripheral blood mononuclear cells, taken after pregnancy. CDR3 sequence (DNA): TGTGCCAGCAGCACGACAGGGTTCCTGCGTCAGCCCCAGCATTTT. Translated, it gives CASSTTGFLRQPQHF.